This T cell receptor beta chain is drawn from a study of long-term antiretroviral therapy in people with HIV. Survey level was the resolution at which the v3.0 immunoSEQ assay ran. The data were produced by immunoSEQ multiplex PCR, yet TCRdb's version contains in-frame clones alone and is incomplete. The table lists fewer than 40,000 clones, about nine tenths of them singletons. Whole-study results and caveats: Post-ART samples showed increased diversity that remained below transplant donor control levels. Across all time points, the repertoire was dominated by clones that expanded before ART.

On this clone: Its antigen is as yet unknown.

The germline V and J ends were trimmed by 4 bases and 3 bases, with 9 bases remaining between them. This CDR3 contains 13 residues. In germline, CDR1 is LGHNA, CDR2 YNFKEQ. The rearrangement links TRBV4-2 to TRBJ1-2; TRBD1 might be the D (5 bases). The sequence derives from a woman aged 45-59 years with HIV. The source was unsorted PBMCs, collected 1.2 years after starting antiretroviral therapy. The CDR3 nucleotides read TGTGCCAGCAGCCGGGGGAGGGACTATGGCTACACCTTC. This sequence encodes CASSRGRDYGYTF.